This TCR beta chain was recovered during a study of blood T cell repertoires in COVID-19. Profiled with immunoSEQ multiplex PCR; TCRdb holds only in-frame clones, not every one. The sample has about 330,000 clones, about 87% seen once. Patients from Seattle were sampled longitudinally, starting during active infection. Trimming shortened V by 2 bases and J by 2 bases, and 9 bases separated the two germline ends. Germline CDR1 is KGHSH and CDR2 is LQKENI. The CDR3 runs 14 residues. Sequenced sample: peripheral blood. The clonotype originates from a man aged 25 to 40 with COVID-19, enrolled during active disease. V and J are TRBV18 and TRBJ1-2, with D possibly matching TRBD1 (6 bases). CDR3 bases: TGTGCCAGCTCACCAGGACAGTCGAACTATGGCTACACCTTC. The encoded protein is CASSPGQSNYGYTF.